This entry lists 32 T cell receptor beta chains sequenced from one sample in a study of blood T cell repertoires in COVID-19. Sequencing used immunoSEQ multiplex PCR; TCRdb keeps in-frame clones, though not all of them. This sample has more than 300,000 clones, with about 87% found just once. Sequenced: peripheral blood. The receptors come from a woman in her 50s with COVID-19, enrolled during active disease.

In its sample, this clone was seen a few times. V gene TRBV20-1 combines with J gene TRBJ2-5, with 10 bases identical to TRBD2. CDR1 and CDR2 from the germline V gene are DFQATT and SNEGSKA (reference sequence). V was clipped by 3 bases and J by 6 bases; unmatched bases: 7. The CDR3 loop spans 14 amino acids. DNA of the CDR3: TGCAGTGCTAGTTCCAGCGGGAGGGCAAAGACCCAGTACTTC. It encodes CSASSSGRAKTQYF.

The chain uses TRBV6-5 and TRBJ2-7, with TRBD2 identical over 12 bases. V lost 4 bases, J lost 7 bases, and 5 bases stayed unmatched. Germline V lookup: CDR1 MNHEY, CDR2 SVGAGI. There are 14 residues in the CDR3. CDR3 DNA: TGTGCCAGCAGTTCCCTAGCGGGAGGGTGGGAGCAGTACTTC. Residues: CASSSLAGGWEQYF.

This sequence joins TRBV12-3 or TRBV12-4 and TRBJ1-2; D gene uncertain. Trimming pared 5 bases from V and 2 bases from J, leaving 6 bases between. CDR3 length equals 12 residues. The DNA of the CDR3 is TGTGCCAGCAGTCGCGGCAACTATGGCTACACCTTC. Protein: CASSRGNYGYTF.

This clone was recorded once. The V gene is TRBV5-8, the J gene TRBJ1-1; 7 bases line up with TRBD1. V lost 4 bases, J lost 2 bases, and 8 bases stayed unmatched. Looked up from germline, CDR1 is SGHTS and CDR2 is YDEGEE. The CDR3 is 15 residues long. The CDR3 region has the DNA TGTGCCAGCAGCGGGGGGACAGTAAAAAACACTGAAGCTTTCTTT. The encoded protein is CASSGGTVKNTEAFF.

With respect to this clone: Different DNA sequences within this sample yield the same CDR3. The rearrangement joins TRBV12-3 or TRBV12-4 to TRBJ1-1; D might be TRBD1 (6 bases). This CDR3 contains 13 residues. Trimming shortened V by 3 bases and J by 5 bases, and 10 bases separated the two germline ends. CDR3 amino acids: CASSLQGGTEAFF. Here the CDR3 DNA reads TGTGCCAGCAGTTTGCAAGGGGGAACTGAAGCTTTCTTT.

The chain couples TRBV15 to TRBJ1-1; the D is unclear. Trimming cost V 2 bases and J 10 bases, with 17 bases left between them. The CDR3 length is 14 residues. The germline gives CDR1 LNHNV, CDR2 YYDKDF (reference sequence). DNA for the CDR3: TGTGCCACCAGCAGAAATAAAATGGAGTCTAGAGCTTTCTTT. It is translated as CATSRNKMESRAFF.

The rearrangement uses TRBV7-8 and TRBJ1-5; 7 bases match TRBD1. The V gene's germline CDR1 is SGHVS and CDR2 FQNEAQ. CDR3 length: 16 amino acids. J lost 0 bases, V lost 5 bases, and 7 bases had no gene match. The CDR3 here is CASSGDGTASNQPQHF. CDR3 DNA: TGTGCCAGCAGCGGCGACGGGACAGCTAGCAATCAGCCCCAGCATTTT.

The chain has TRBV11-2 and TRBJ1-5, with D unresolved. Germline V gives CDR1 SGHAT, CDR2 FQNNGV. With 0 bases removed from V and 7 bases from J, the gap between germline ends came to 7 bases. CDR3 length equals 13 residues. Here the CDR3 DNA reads TGTGCCAGCAGCTTAGAACGGTCCCAGCCCCAGCATTTT. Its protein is CASSLERSQPQHF.

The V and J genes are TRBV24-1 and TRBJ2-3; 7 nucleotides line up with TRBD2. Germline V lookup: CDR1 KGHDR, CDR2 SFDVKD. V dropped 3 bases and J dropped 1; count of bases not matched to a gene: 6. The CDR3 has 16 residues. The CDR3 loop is CATSDPPAGRTDTQYF. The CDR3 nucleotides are TGTGCCACCAGTGATCCGCCAGCGGGACGCACAGATACGCAGTATTTT.

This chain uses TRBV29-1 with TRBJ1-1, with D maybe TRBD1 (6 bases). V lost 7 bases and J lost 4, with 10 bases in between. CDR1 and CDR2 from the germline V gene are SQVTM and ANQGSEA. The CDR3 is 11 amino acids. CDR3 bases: TGCAGCGAACGCAGGGGCACTGAAGCTTTCTTT. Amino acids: CSERRGTEAFF.

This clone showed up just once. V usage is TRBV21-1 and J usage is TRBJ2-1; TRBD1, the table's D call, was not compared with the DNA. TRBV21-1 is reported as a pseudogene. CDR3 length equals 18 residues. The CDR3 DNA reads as TGTGCCAGCAGCACAAACGATTCCGGGACAGGGGGCGAATATGAGCAGTTCTTC. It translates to CASSTNDSGTGGEYEQFF.

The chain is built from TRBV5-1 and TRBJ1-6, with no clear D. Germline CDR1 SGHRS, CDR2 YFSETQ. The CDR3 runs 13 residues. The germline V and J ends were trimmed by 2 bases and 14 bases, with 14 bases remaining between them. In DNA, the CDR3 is TGCGCCAGCAGCTTTGACGGGGTACTGACCCTCCACTTT. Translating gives CASSFDGVLTLHF. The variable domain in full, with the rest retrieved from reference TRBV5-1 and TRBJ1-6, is KAGVTQTPRYLIKTRGQQVTLSCSPISGHRSVSWYQQTPGQGLQFLFEYFSETQRNKGNFPGRFSGRQFSNSRSEMNVSTLELGDSALYLCASSFDGVLTLHFGNGTRLTVT.

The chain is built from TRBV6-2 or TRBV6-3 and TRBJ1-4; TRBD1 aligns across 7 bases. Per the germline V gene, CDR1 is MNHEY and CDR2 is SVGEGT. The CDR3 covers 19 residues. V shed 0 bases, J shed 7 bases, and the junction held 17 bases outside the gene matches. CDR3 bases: TGTGCCAGCAGTTACTCGGACGTGGACGAGGGGGCGCAAGGTGAAAAACTGTTTTTT. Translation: CASSYSDVDEGAQGEKLFF.

The CDR3 DNA is TGTGCCATCAGTGAGTCAGGACAGGGGAACACTGAAGCTTTCTTT. This encodes CAISESGQGNTEAFF. The genes are TRBV10-3 and TRBJ1-1; TRBD1 matches 8 bases. CDR1 and CDR2 (germline): ENHRY, SYGVKD. After removal of 0 bases from V and 1 base from J, the junction contained 1 base not matched to a gene. The CDR3 consists of 15 residues.

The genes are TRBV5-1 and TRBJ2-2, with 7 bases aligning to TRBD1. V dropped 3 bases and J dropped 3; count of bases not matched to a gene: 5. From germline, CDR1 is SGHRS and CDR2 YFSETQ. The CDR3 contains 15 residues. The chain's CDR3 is CASSSTGKDTGELFF. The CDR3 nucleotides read TGCGCCAGCAGCTCGACAGGGAAGGACACCGGGGAGCTGTTTTTT.

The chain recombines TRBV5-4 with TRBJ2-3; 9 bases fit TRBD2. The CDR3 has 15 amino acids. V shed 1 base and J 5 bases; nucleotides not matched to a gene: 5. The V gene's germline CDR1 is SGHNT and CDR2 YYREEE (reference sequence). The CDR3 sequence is CASSLQAGGIDTQYF. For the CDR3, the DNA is TGTGCCAGCAGCTTGCAAGCGGGAGGAATAGATACGCAGTATTTT.

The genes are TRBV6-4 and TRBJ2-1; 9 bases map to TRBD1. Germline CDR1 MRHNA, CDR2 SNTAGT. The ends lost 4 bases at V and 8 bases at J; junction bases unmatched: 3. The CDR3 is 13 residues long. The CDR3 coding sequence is TGTGCCAGCAGTGGACAGGGGGGCGATGAGCAGTTCTTC. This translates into CASSGQGGDEQFF.

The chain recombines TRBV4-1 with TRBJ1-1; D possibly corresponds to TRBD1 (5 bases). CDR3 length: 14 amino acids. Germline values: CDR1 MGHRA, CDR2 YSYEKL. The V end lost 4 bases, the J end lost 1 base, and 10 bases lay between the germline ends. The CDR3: CASSLGEGNTEAFF. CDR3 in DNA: TGCGCCAGCAGCCTGGGGGAGGGGAACACTGAAGCTTTCTTT.

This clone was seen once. The CDR3 DNA sequence: TGTGCCAGCAGTTTAGTGACAGGGTCGAAAGGAGATACGCAGTATTTT. It codes for CASSLVTGSKGDTQYF. This chain links TRBV27 with TRBJ2-3; 7 nucleotides match TRBD1. Germline V lookup: CDR1 MNHEY, CDR2 SMNVEV (reference sequence). The length of the CDR3 is 16 residues. V gave up 2 bases and J gave up 5 bases; unmatched junction bases: 10.

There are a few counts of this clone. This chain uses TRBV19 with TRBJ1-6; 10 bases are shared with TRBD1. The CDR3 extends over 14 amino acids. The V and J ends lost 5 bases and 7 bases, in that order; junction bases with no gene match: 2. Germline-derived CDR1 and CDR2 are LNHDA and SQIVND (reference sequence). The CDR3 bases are TGTGCCAGTAGTGCGACAGGGGGCAATTCACCCCTCCACTTT. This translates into CASSATGGNSPLHF.

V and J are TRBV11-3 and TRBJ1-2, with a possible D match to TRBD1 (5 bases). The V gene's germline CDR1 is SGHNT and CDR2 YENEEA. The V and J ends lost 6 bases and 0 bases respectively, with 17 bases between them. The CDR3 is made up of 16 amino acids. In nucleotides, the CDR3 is TGTGCCAGCAGGGATAGTGGGGCGCAGGCTAACTATGGCTACACCTTC. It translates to CASRDSGAQANYGYTF.

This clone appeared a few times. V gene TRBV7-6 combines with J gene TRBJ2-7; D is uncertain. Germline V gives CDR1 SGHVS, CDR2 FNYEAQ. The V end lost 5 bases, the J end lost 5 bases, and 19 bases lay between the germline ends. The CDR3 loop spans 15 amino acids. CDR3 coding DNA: TGTGCCAGCAGCCCAAGCATCGCGCGGATGGACGAGCAGTACTTC. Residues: CASSPSIARMDEQYF.

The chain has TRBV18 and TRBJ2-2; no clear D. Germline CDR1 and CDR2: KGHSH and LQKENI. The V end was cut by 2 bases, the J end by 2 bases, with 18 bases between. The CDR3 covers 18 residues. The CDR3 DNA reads TGTGCCAGCTCACCAGTACAGACCTCCTACTCCAACACCGGGGAGCTGTTTTTT. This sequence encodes CASSPVQTSYSNTGELFF.

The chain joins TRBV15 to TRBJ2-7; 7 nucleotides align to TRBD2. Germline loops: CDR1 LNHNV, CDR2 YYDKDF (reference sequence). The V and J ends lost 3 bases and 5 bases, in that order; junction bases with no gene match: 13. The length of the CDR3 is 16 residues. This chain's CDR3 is CATSRGLAGAVHEQYF. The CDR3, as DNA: TGTGCCACCAGCAGGGGCCTCGCGGGAGCCGTCCACGAGCAGTACTTC.

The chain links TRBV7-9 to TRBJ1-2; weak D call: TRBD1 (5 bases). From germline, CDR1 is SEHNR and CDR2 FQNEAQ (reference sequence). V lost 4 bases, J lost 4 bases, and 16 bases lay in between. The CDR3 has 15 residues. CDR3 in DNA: TGTGCCAGCAGCTCGACAGAGGCCCCGATCTATGGCTACACCTTC. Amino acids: CASSSTEAPIYGYTF.

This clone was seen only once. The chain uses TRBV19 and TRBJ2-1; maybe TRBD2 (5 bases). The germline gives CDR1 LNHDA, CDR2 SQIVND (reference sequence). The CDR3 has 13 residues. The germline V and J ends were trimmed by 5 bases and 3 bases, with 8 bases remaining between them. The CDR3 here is CASSPGNYNEQFF. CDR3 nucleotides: TGTGCCAGTAGTCCGGGGAACTACAATGAGCAGTTCTTC.

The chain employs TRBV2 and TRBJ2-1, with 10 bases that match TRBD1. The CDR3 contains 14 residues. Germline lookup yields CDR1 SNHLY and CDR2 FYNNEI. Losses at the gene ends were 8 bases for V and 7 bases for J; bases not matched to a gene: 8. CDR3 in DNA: TGTGCCAGCTTGGGACAGGGGATCGGAAATGAGCAGTTCTTC. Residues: CASLGQGIGNEQFF.

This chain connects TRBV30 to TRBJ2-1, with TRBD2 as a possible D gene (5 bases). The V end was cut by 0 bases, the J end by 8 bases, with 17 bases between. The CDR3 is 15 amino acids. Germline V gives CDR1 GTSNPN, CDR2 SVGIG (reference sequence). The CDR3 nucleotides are TGTGCCTGGAGTGTACTTGGCAAGCGGAGAGATGAGCAGTTCTTC. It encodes CAWSVLGKRRDEQFF.

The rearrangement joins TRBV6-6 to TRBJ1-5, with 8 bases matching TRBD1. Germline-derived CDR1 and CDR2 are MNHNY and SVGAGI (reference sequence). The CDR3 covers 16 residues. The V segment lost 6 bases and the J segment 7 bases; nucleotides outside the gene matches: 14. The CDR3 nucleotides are TGTGCCAGCAGGCCCGATGATCAGGGGGCAAGGCAGCCCCAGCATTTT. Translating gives CASRPDDQGARQPQHF.

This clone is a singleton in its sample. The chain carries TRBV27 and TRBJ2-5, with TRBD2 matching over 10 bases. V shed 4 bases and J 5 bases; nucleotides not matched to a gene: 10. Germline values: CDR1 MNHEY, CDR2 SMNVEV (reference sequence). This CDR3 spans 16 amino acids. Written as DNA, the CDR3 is TGTGCCAGCAGTTCCACCCTAGCGGGAGTAAGCGAGACCCAGTACTTC. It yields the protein CASSSTLAGVSETQYF.

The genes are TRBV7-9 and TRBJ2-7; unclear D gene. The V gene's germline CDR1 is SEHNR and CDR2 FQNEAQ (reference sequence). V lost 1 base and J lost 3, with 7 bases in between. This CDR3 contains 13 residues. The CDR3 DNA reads TGTGCCAGCAGCTTAGGTCCCAACTACGAGCAGTACTTC. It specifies CASSLGPNYEQYF. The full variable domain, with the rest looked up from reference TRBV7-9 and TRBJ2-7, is DTGVSQNPRHKITKRGQNVTFRCDPISEHNRLYWYRQTLGQGPEFLTYFQNEAQLEKSRLLSDRFSAERPKGSFSTLEIQRTEQGDSAMYLCASSLGPNYEQYFGPGTRLTVT.

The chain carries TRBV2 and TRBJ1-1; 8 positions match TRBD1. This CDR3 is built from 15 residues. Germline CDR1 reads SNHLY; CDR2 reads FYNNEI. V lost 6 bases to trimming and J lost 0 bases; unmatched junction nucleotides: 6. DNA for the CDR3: TGTGCCAGCAGGGACAGGGAGAGTGTGAACACTGAAGCTTTCTTT. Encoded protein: CASRDRESVNTEAFF.